Sequencing of this TCR beta chain was carried out in a study of T cell responses to AZD1222 COVID-19 vaccine. Notes on the study in general: Nearly half of unique spike-specific TCRs reportedly avoided B.1.351 and B.1.1.7 mutated regions. White British people made up most donors, females outnumbered males, and clonal diversity was possibly underestimated.

V was trimmed by 6 bases and J by 3 bases, leaving 18 bases between them. Per germline, CDR1 MNHEY and CDR2 SVGEGT. The CDR3 has 16 amino acids. On this clone: The antigen is undetermined.

Sequencing was performed with immunoSEQ multiplex PCR; in TCRdb, only in-frame clones are kept and a portion is missing. The sample lists 65,000 to 90,000 clones, 88% occurring once. Source: peripheral blood, taken on day 0 of AZD1222 vaccination. The TCR comes from an adult in good health. The rearrangement uses TRBV6-2 or TRBV6-3 and TRBJ1-3; tentative D call: TRBD1 (6 bases). The CDR3 region has the DNA TGTGCCAGCAGCCCTCGTTCGAGGGGGAGTGGAAACACCATATATTTT. Translating gives CASSPRSRGSGNTIYF.